Following are 30 T cell receptor beta chains from one sample sequenced in a study of blood T cells in healthy people across ages. Next came a second PCR, run for about 7 to 11 cycles, which used a sample-barcoded 5' primer along with a J-beta primer mix. TCRdb passed the 5' RACE reads through MiXCR, listing each CDR3 protein once. The sample yields 1.2 million to 1.5 million distinct CDR3 sequences, 45% to 70% seen once. The sample was blood. Receptor source: a man aged 18 to 29 in good health.

The chain links TRBV14 to TRBJ2-2; perhaps TRBD2 as D (5 bases). CDR1 SGHDN and CDR2 FVKESK come from the germline V gene. This CDR3 spans 14 amino acids. The V and J ends lost 2 bases and 4 bases respectively, with 8 bases between them. The chain's CDR3 is CASSQHTSTGELFF. The CDR3 DNA reads TGTGCCAGCAGCCAACATACTAGCACCGGGGAGCTGTTTTTT.

This clonotype appeared a single time. The chain recombines TRBV3-1 with TRBJ2-4; either TRBD1 or TRBD2 may fit D (7 bases each). The CDR3 runs to 17 residues. V dropped 2 bases and J dropped 5 bases, with 19 bases sitting between them. Germline-derived CDR1 and CDR2 are LGHDT and YNNKEL (reference sequence). CDR3 protein: CASSQKGPGGAQNIQYF. DNA of the CDR3: TGTGCCAGCAGCCAAAAGGGTCCAGGGGGGGCCCAAAACATTCAGTACTTC.

The chain joins TRBV7-9 to TRBJ2-5; 9 nucleotides align to TRBD2. The junction had 10 bases not matched to a gene; V was cut back by 3 bases and J by 5 bases. Germline loops: CDR1 SEHNR, CDR2 FQNEAQ (reference sequence). The CDR3 has 16 amino acids. The CDR3, as DNA: TGTGCCAGCAGCTTCTCGCGGGGGGGTTTGGAGGAGACCCAGTACTTC. Protein sequence: CASSFSRGGLEETQYF. The whole variable domain, filled in from reference TRBV7-9 and TRBJ2-5, reads DTGVSQNPRHKITKRGQNVTFRCDPISEHNRLYWYRQTLGQGPEFLTYFQNEAQLEKSRLLSDRFSAERPKGSFSTLEIQRTEQGDSAMYLCASSFSRGGLEETQYFGPGTRLLVL.

The genes are TRBV20-1 and TRBJ2-5, with D possibly TRBD1 on 6 matching bases. There are 16 residues in the CDR3. V lost 0 bases to trimming and J lost 1 base, with 15 bases between them. Looked up from germline, CDR1 is DFQATT and CDR2 is SNEGSKA (reference sequence). The CDR3 sequence: CSARDSGQSFQETQYF. CDR3 nucleotides: TGCAGTGCTAGAGATTCTGGACAGAGTTTCCAAGAGACCCAGTACTTC.

The rearrangement joins TRBV6-5 to TRBJ2-2; D is undetermined. Germline V CDR1 and CDR2: MNHEY, SVGAGI. The length of the CDR3 is 14 residues. Trimming took off 6 bases at V and 5 bases at J, with 13 bases between the two ends. CDR3 DNA sequence: TGTGCCAGCAGCCTTCAGAGAGATACCGGGGAGCTGTTTTTT. It codes for CASSLQRDTGELFF.

This clonotype was recorded a few times. The chain recombines TRBV6-6 with TRBJ2-7; 7 bases line up with TRBD1. V trimming: 7 bases; J trimming: 5 bases; junction bases outside the gene matches: 8. The germline V gene encodes CDR1 MNHNY and CDR2 SVGAGI (reference sequence). The CDR3 has 13 residues. This chain's CDR3 is CASKRQGDNEQYF. The CDR3 DNA sequence: TGTGCCAGCAAACGACAGGGAGACAACGAGCAGTACTTC.

The genes are TRBV15 and TRBJ2-5; 9 positions match TRBD1. The J call may be in error: the DNA end matches TRBJ2-7 better. The CDR3 loop spans 15 amino acids. In germline, CDR1 is LNHNV, CDR2 YYDKDF (reference sequence). The CDR3 bases are TGTGCCACCAGCAGAGTTGGACAGGGGACCCACGAGCAGTACTTC. This encodes CATSRVGQGTHEQYF.

The V gene is TRBV12-3 or TRBV12-4, the J gene TRBJ2-5, with D perhaps given as TRBD1 or TRBD2 (6 bases each). Trimming cost V 3 bases and J 3 bases, with 11 bases left between them. This CDR3 is built from 14 residues. CDR3 nucleotide sequence: TGTGCCAGCAGTTTTGGGGGGCGGGAAGAGACCCAGTACTTC. This encodes CASSFGGREETQYF.

This clonotype was recorded a few times. The V call is TRBV4-3, the J call TRBJ1-6, with 8 nucleotides matching TRBD1. Trimming at V came to 0 bases and at J to 10 bases, leaving 5 bases not matched to a gene. CDR3 length: 15 amino acids. Per germline, CDR1 LGHNA and CDR2 YSLEER. This CDR3 reads CASSQDRGPVSPLHF. In nucleotides, the CDR3 is TGCGCCAGCAGCCAAGACAGGGGGCCCGTGTCACCCCTCCACTTT.

J is TRBJ1-2 and V is TRBV7-9, with TRBD1 identical over 7 bases. Germline V lookup: CDR1 SEHNR, CDR2 FQNEAQ (reference sequence). The V segment lost 4 bases and the J segment 3 bases; nucleotides outside the gene matches: 11. The CDR3 has 16 residues. Here the CDR3 reads CASSSTQQGRDYGYTF. CDR3 DNA sequence: TGTGCCAGCAGCTCAACACAACAGGGGAGGGACTATGGCTACACCTTC.

The chain couples TRBV29-1 to TRBJ2-3; D is unclear. This CDR3 region has 14 residues. Germline V gene data show CDR1 as SQVTM and CDR2 as ANQGSEA. The V and J ends lost 6 bases and 4 bases respectively, with 17 bases between them. CDR3 region: CSVSGRVTPDTQYF. The CDR3 DNA reads as TGCAGCGTGTCAGGTCGGGTTACACCAGATACGCAGTATTTT.

This clonotype was seen more than once but under ten times. V and J are TRBV5-1 and TRBJ2-7; 9 nucleotides line up with TRBD2. The length of the CDR3 is 15 residues. Germline CDR1 SGHRS, CDR2 YFSETQ. Trimming took 7 bases from V and 2 from J; bases not matched to a gene: 10. CDR3 nucleotide sequence: TGCGCCAGCCCCCTGGGACTAGCATCAACCTACGAGCAGTACTTC. Encoded protein: CASPLGLASTYEQYF.

Remarks on this clonotype: The junction departs from the called germline gene at one end, perhaps through a read error. J is TRBJ2-7 and V is TRBV28, with D possibly being TRBD2 (7 bases). CDR1 and CDR2 from the germline V gene are MDHEN and SYDVKM. CDR3 length equals 16 residues. CDR3 nucleotides: TGTGCCAACCTAGCTCCCTTATTTGGGAGGGCAGGGGAGCAGCACTTC. It specifies CANLAPLFGRAGEQHF. The whole variable domain, filled in from reference TRBV28 and TRBJ2-7, reads DVKVTQSSRYLVKRTGEKVFLECVQDMDHENMFWYRQDPGLGLRLIYFSYDVKMKEKGDIPEGYSVSREKKERFSLILESASTNQTSMYLCANLAPLFGRAGEQHFGPGTRLTVT.

V and J are TRBV29-1 and TRBJ2-1; TRBD1 might be the D (6 bases). The V gene's germline CDR1 is SQVTM and CDR2 ANQGSEA. The CDR3 spans 14 residues. Trimming removed 0 bases from V and 7 bases from J, with 13 bases in between. The CDR3 nucleotides read TGCAGCGTTGAAGATTTACAGGGTACGAATGAGCAGTTCTTC. This translates into CSVEDLQGTNEQFF.

This clonotype was observed a single time. The chain is built from TRBV29-1 and TRBJ2-7; D gene uncertain. Germline V CDR1 and CDR2: SQVTM, ANQGSEA. The germline V and J ends were trimmed by 5 bases and 7 bases, with 21 bases remaining between them. CDR3 length: 14 residues. CDR3 sequence: CSVSLGVGYNEQYF. The CDR3 nucleotides are TGCAGCGTTTCTCTTGGGGTCGGGTACAATGAGCAGTACTTC.

The chain carries TRBV14 and TRBJ2-7, with D uncertain. The DNA end lines up better with TRBJ2-5; the J call may be wrong. The germline V gene has CDR1 SGHDN and CDR2 FVKESK. The CDR3 is made up of 14 amino acids. The DNA for the CDR3 is TGTGCCAGCAGCCAAGATCGGAACCACAGGACCCAGTACTTC. Translated, it gives CASSQDRNHRTQYF.

V is TRBV2 and J is TRBJ1-5; D is undetermined. This CDR3 region has 14 residues. Germline V gives CDR1 SNHLY, CDR2 FYNNEI. V lost 1 base and J lost 3, with 7 bases in between. CDR3 nucleotides: TGTGCCAGCAGTGAAGGTGGCCTCAATCAGCCCCAGCATTTT. Encoded protein: CASSEGGLNQPQHF.

J is TRBJ2-7 and V is TRBV28; tentatively, D is TRBD1 (5 bases). CDR3 size: 11 residues. V lost 6 bases to trimming and J lost 7 bases, with 10 bases between them. The germline V gene encodes CDR1 MDHEN and CDR2 SYDVKM. CDR3 residues: CASRDNREQYF. In DNA form, the CDR3 reads TGTGCCAGCAGGGACAACCGGGAGCAGTACTTC.

This clonotype was detected a few times. The chain joins TRBV7-2 to TRBJ2-5; 7 bases line up with TRBD2. Trimming removed 4 bases from V and 2 bases from J; junction bases left unmatched: 19. The CDR3 extends over 19 amino acids. Germline V CDR1 and CDR2: SGHTA, FQGNSA. The CDR3: CASSSMRAGPKTIQETQYF. CDR3 coding DNA: TGTGCCAGCAGCTCGATGCGAGCGGGGCCCAAGACAATTCAAGAGACCCAGTACTTC. The full variable domain, rest sourced from reference TRBV7-2 and TRBJ2-5, is GAGVSQSPSNKVTEKGKDVELRCDPISGHTALYWYRQSLGQGLEFLIYFQGNSAPDKSGLPSDRFSAERTGGSVSTLTIQRTQQEDSAVYLCASSSMRAGPKTIQETQYFGPGTRLLVL.

In its sample, this clonotype was seen a few times. This chain uses TRBV12-3 or TRBV12-4 with TRBJ2-7, with 7 positions matching TRBD1. Trimming removed 6 bases from V and 5 bases from J; junction bases left unmatched: 7. The CDR3 consists of 13 residues. This CDR3 reads CASRVGGFHEQYF. The DNA of the CDR3 is TGTGCCAGCAGGGTAGGGGGCTTTCACGAGCAGTACTTC.

This clonotype was seen many times. V and J are TRBV6-1 and TRBJ2-5; the match to TRBD1 covers 9 bases. J gave up 4 bases and V 6 bases, and 3 bases lay outside the gene matches. The CDR3 is 13 residues long. Germline loops: CDR1 MNHNS, CDR2 SASEGT. The CDR3 nucleotides are TGTGCCAGCAGGATGGGACAGGGAGAGACCCAGTACTTC. Amino acid sequence: CASRMGQGETQYF.

This sequence joins TRBV20-1 and TRBJ2-1; 7 bases line up with TRBD2. This CDR3 is 15 amino acids long. Germline CDR1 is DFQATT and CDR2 is SNEGSKA (reference sequence). J gave up 0 bases and V 0 bases, and 2 bases lay outside the gene matches. The CDR3 protein is CSAREGGISYNEQFF. The CDR3 DNA reads as TGCAGTGCTAGAGAGGGGGGGATCTCCTACAATGAGCAGTTCTTC.

This clonotype was recorded once. The chain joins TRBV7-2 to TRBJ2-5; 12 bases align to TRBD2. Judging by the DNA end, TRBJ2-7 fits better; the J call may be wrong. Per the germline V gene, CDR1 is SGHTA and CDR2 is FQGNSA. The CDR3 spans 17 residues. CDR3 bases: TGTGCCAGCAGCCTACGACTAGCGGGAGAACATGGTTACGAGCAGTACTTC. Its protein is CASSLRLAGEHGYEQYF.

This rearrangement joins TRBV7-8 to TRBJ2-3; 9 bases map to TRBD1. V was clipped by 0 bases and J by 1 base; unmatched bases: 5. The CDR3 runs 17 residues. The germline V gene has CDR1 SGHVS and CDR2 FQNEAQ. DNA for the CDR3: TGTGCCAGCAGCTTAGCTCCGGGACAGGGTGGCACAGATACGCAGTATTTT. It specifies CASSLAPGQGGTDTQYF.

The V call is TRBV12-3 or TRBV12-4, the J call TRBJ2-3; 12 nucleotides line up with TRBD2. The CDR3 consists of 20 residues. Trimming removed 5 bases from V and 3 bases from J; junction bases left unmatched: 18. This CDR3 reads CASSPVTSVTSGRVTDTQYF. CDR3 in DNA: TGTGCCAGCAGTCCTGTAACAAGCGTGACTAGCGGGAGAGTGACAGATACGCAGTATTTT.

This chain links TRBV7-9 with TRBJ2-7; D possibly corresponds to TRBD1 (5 bases). The V gene lost 5 bases and the J gene lost 6 bases, with 14 bases spanning the gap. The length of the CDR3 is 13 residues. Germline lookup yields CDR1 SEHNR and CDR2 FQNEAQ (reference sequence). DNA of the CDR3: TGTGCCAGCAGCCCCACCTCTAGGGGCGAGCAGTACTTC. As protein: CASSPTSRGEQYF.

The table lists this clonotype with a count of one. One end of the junction is discordant with germline, which a read error may explain. The chain couples TRBV5-1 to TRBJ2-7; D call uncertain. Germline V gene data show CDR1 as SGHRS and CDR2 as YFSETQ. CDR3 length: 15 residues. CDR3 nucleotides: TGCGCCAGCAGCTTGGTAGGCAGCAGCTCCGACGAGCAGTACTTC. It is translated as CASSLVGSSSDEQYF.

This clonotype was counted ten times or more. V gene TRBV7-2 combines with J gene TRBJ2-5; D not resolved. Trimming pared 1 base from V and 5 bases from J, leaving 8 bases between. The CDR3 is made up of 13 amino acids. CDR1 is SGHTA, CDR2 FQGNSA, per germline. Written as DNA, the CDR3 is TGTGCCAGCAGCTTAGGATATCGGGAGACCCAGTACTTC. Protein sequence: CASSLGYRETQYF.

This clonotype has only a few counts. This rearrangement joins TRBV4-3 to TRBJ2-7; 8 bases match TRBD2. CDR3 size: 15 residues. The germline CDR1 and CDR2 sequences are LGHNA and YSLEER. Losses at the gene ends were 0 bases for V and 12 bases for J; bases not matched to a gene: 13. DNA of the CDR3: TGCGCCAGCAGCCAAGACTACACCGGGACTAGGGAGATGTACTTC. This encodes CASSQDYTGTREMYF.

The rearrangement uses TRBV6-6 and TRBJ2-3, with a possible D match to TRBD1 (6 bases). In germline, CDR1 is MNHNY, CDR2 SVGAGI (reference sequence). There are 15 residues in the CDR3. Trimming left V 10 bases short and J 3 bases short, with 20 bases between. The CDR3 sequence is CATQGRGRMTDTQYF. The CDR3 bases are TGTGCCACCCAGGGCAGGGGCAGAATGACAGATACGCAGTATTTT.